This T cell receptor beta chain was obtained from a study of blood T cell repertoires in COVID-19. Study as a whole: Samples came from the United States, Italy and Spain, spanning acute and convalescent COVID-19. PBMCs, B-cell-depleted T cells, or T cells were the source of the cDNA or gDNA that made up the material.

Study processing details: Amplified reference gene primers provided the basis for estimating nucleated cell counts. Clones were sequenced by immunoSEQ multiplex PCR, and TCRdb holds only the in-frame ones, with some missing. D and trimming were read from the DNA, whereas the V and J calls and clone size are those reported in that table. The data contain roughly 190,000 clones, about four fifths of them singletons. This CDR3 is 11 amino acids long. Trimming took 5 bases from V and 3 from J, leaving 4 bases between them. From germline, CDR1 is SGHVS and CDR2 FQNEAQ. The origin of this receptor is a man aged 55-75 years with acute or convalescent COVID-19. Sample: peripheral blood. The genes are TRBV7-8 and TRBJ1-1; D gene uncertain. The CDR3 sequence is CASSPYTEAFF. The CDR3 bases are TGTGCCAGCAGCCCCTACACTGAAGCTTTCTTT. The whole variable domain, remainder taken from reference TRBV7-8 and TRBJ1-1, is GAGVSQSPRYKVAKRGQDVALRCDPISGHVSLFWYQQALGQGPEFLTYFQNEAQLDKSGLPSDRFFAERPEGSVSTLKIQRTQQEDSAVYLCASSPYTEAFFGQGTRLTVV.